One sample yielded the 18 T cell receptor beta chains listed below, sequenced in a study of type 1 and type 2 diabetes patients. PCR was run on genomic DNA. Multiplex PCR with 30 forward and 13 reverse primers amplified the TCR beta CDR3. TCRdb reanalysed the multiplex PCR reads using MiXCR and keeps one entry per CDR3 protein. The sample has about 290,000 distinct CDR3 sequences, 47% seen once. Sequenced material: peripheral blood mononuclear cells (PBMCs). Receptor source: a young man with type 2 diabetes.

The rearrangement uses TRBV30 and TRBJ1-1; D uncertain. CDR1 is GTSNPN, CDR2 SVGIG, per germline (reference sequence). The V end was cut by 4 bases, the J end by 3 bases, with 18 bases between. The CDR3 sequence is 15 residues long. This chain's CDR3 is CAWNRDGLTDTEAFF. For the CDR3, the DNA is TGTGCCTGGAATAGGGATGGGTTAACTGACACTGAAGCTTTCTTT.

This sequence joins TRBV6-6 and TRBJ2-1; D is unclear. The length of the CDR3 is 14 residues. Trimming cost V 5 bases and J 11 bases, with 19 bases left between them. Per the germline V gene, CDR1 is MNHNY and CDR2 is SVGAGI (reference sequence). CDR3 nucleotide sequence: TGTGCCAGCAGTGGTATTCCGGGCCTGATAAAGCAGTTCTTC. It encodes CASSGIPGLIKQFF.

This chain links TRBV2 with TRBJ2-3, with 8 bases identical to TRBD1. Losses at the gene ends were 7 bases for V and 6 bases for J; bases not matched to a gene: 15. Looked up from germline, CDR1 is SNHLY and CDR2 is FYNNEI. The CDR3 consists of 16 residues. CDR3 amino acids: CASISRGQGFGDTQYF. In DNA form, the CDR3 reads TGTGCCAGCATATCCAGGGGGCAGGGATTTGGGGATACGCAGTATTTT.

The CDR3: CASSLDVGGELFF. DNA of the CDR3: TGCGCCAGCAGCCTGGATGTCGGCGGGGAGCTGTTTTTT. The chain uses TRBV5-1 and TRBJ2-2; no definite D call. Trimming shortened V by 4 bases and J by 7 bases, and 11 bases separated the two germline ends. Germline-derived CDR1 and CDR2 are SGHRS and YFSETQ. The CDR3 consists of 13 residues.

For this clonotype: No conserved phenylalanine or tryptophan is present at the end of the CDR3, so a read error is the likely explanation. The gene calls are TRBV10-1 and TRBJ2-2; the match to TRBD2 covers 7 bases. Germline V gene lookup returns CDR1 WNHNN and CDR2 SYGVQD (reference sequence). CDR3 size: 14 residues. The DNA of the CDR3 is TGCGCGTATGGCGGGGGTTGGGCCACCGGGGAGCTGTTTCTT. Its protein is CAYGGGWATGELFL.

In its sample, this clonotype was seen a few times. This chain connects TRBV5-5 to TRBJ2-7; D possibly corresponds to TRBD2 (6 bases). Germline CDR1 and CDR2: SGHKS and YYEKEE (reference sequence). The germline V and J ends were trimmed by 4 bases and 5 bases, with 19 bases remaining between them. The CDR3 extends over 15 amino acids. CDR3 in DNA: TGTGCCAGCAGCGTGCCGGGGAGGTTGGTCCACGAGCAGTACTTC. It specifies CASSVPGRLVHEQYF.

The chain links TRBV27 to TRBJ1-4; D ambiguous. CDR1 and CDR2 from the germline V gene are MNHEY and SMNVEV (reference sequence). The CDR3 totals 15 residues. Trimming took off 6 bases at V and 4 bases at J, with 15 bases between the two ends. The CDR3 protein is CASSPRRRNNEKLFF. The DNA for the CDR3 is TGTGCCAGCAGCCCGAGACGGAGGAATAATGAAAAACTGTTTTTT. The complete variable domain, with remaining parts taken from reference TRBV27 and TRBJ1-4, reads EAQVTQNPRYLITVTGKKLTVTCSQNMNHEYMSWYRQDPGLGLRQIYYSMNVEVTDKGDVPEGYKVSRKEKRNFPLILESPSPNQTSLYFCASSPRRRNNEKLFFGSGTQLSVL.

This clonotype was found many times. The chain links TRBV20-1 to TRBJ2-7; D is uncertain. V was shortened by 4 bases and J by 0 bases, with 4 bases between the two germline ends. The CDR3 spans 11 residues. Germline V gene sequence: CDR1 DFQATT, CDR2 SNEGSKA (reference sequence). The DNA of the CDR3 is TGCAGTGCTACGTCCTCCTACGAGCAGTACTTC. It is translated as CSATSSYEQYF.

In its sample, this clonotype was seen many times. This chain joins TRBV10-1 and TRBJ2-5, with no clear D. CDR1 and CDR2 from the germline V gene are WNHNN and SYGVQD (reference sequence). CDR3 length: 14 residues. V lost 0 bases, J lost 2 bases, and 7 bases lay in between. The CDR3 sequence: CASSESDGQETQYF. CDR3 DNA sequence: TGCGCCAGCAGTGAGTCTGACGGACAAGAGACCCAGTACTTC.

This clonotype showed up just a few times. The chain uses TRBV10-1 and TRBJ2-1; D gene ambiguous. V was shortened by 6 bases and J by 4 bases, with 16 bases between the two germline ends. Germline assignment: CDR1 WNHNN and CDR2 SYGVQD (reference sequence). The CDR3 runs to 15 residues. The CDR3 region has the DNA TGCGCCAGCAGCCAAGACACCCCCTCGTACAATGAGCAGTTCTTC. This translates into CASSQDTPSYNEQFF.

This clonotype was detected only once. The rearrangement links TRBV19 to TRBJ2-7; D is unclear. Trimming stripped 5 bases from V and 7 bases from J, with 21 bases between. Germline-derived CDR1 and CDR2 are LNHDA and SQIVND (reference sequence). The CDR3 spans 15 residues. CDR3 residues: CASSLTVGYYNEQYF. CDR3 nucleotide sequence: TGTGCCAGTAGTCTCACAGTAGGTTACTACAATGAGCAGTACTTC.

The V call is TRBV20-1, the J call TRBJ2-3; maybe TRBD2 (6 bases). Trimming took 2 bases from V and 0 from J, leaving 21 bases between them. The V gene's germline CDR1 is DFQATT and CDR2 SNEGSKA (reference sequence). This CDR3 is built from 18 residues. The CDR3 protein is CSARPYGTSSSSTDTQYF. Written as DNA, the CDR3 is TGCAGTGCTAGACCCTACGGGACTTCCTCTTCTAGCACAGATACGCAGTATTTT.

The chain links TRBV12-5 to TRBJ1-1; D not resolved. This CDR3 has 15 residues. Germline CDR1 reads LGHNT; CDR2 reads FRNRAP. Trimming shortened V by 3 bases and J by 1 base, and 12 bases separated the two germline ends. CDR3 loop: CASGFPLTANTEAFF. The CDR3 nucleotides read TGTGCTAGTGGTTTTCCCCTTACAGCGAACACTGAAGCTTTCTTT.

A note on this clonotype: A clone one base away is much larger, so this may be a read error. The CDR3 loop is CATSAHGDTNYGYTF. Written as DNA, the CDR3 is TGTGCCACCAGCGCCCATGGGGACACTAACTATGGCTACACCTTC. The J gene is TRBJ1-2, the V gene TRBV15; TRBD1 might be the D (6 bases). V lost 5 bases and J 0 bases, leaving 13 bases between the germline ends. This CDR3 has 15 residues. Germline V gene data show CDR1 as LNHNV and CDR2 as YYDKDF (reference sequence). Full variable domain (rest looked up from reference TRBV15 and TRBJ1-2): DAMVIQNPRYQVTQFGKPVTLSCSQTLNHNVMYWYQQKSSQAPKLLFHYYDKDFNNEADTPDNFQSRRPNTSFCFLDIRSPGLGDTAMYLCATSAHGDTNYGYTFGSGTRLTVV.

This chain joins TRBV13 and TRBJ2-7, with 7 bases matching TRBD1. The CDR3 spans 12 residues. CDR1 and CDR2 from the germline V gene are PRHDT and FYEKMQ (reference sequence). The V gene end was trimmed by 6 bases and the J gene end by 5 bases; junction bases not matched to a gene: 4. Written as DNA, the CDR3 is TGTGCCAGCAGTGATAGGGGGCACGAGCAGTACTTC. This encodes CASSDRGHEQYF.

On this clonotype itself: Possible read error: a much larger clone is one base away. The CDR3 ends on some other residue instead of the conserved phenylalanine or tryptophan, so this is likely a read error. The V and J genes are TRBV10-1 and TRBJ2-5; no reliable D call. CDR1 and CDR2 (germline): WNHNN, SYGVQD (reference sequence). V lost 2 bases and J 5 bases, leaving 9 bases between the germline ends. The CDR3 covers 13 residues. The CDR3 sequence is CASSEGLRETQYS. The DNA for the CDR3 is TGCGCCAGCAGTGAGGGTCTGCGTGAGACCCAGTACTCC.

This clonotype was picked up many times. V usage is TRBV15 and J usage is TRBJ2-1; D assignment may be TRBD1 or TRBD2 (5 bases each). V was clipped by 6 bases and J by 10 bases, with 10 bases between them. Germline V CDR1 and CDR2: LNHNV, YYDKDF (reference sequence). There are 11 residues in the CDR3. The CDR3 DNA is TGTGCCACCAGGGCAGGGACCGAGCAGTTCTTC. Encoded protein: CATRAGTEQFF.

In DNA form, the CDR3 reads TGTGCCAGCAGTTACTCCCTTTGGGCTAGCGGGGAGGGCACAGATACGCAGTATTTT. As protein: CASSYSLWASGEGTDTQYF. J is TRBJ2-3 and V is TRBV6-6; 9 nucleotides match TRBD2. This CDR3 is 19 amino acids long. With V trimmed by 0 bases and J by 1 base, 11 bases remained unmatched. Germline CDR1 MNHNY, CDR2 SVGAGI (reference sequence).